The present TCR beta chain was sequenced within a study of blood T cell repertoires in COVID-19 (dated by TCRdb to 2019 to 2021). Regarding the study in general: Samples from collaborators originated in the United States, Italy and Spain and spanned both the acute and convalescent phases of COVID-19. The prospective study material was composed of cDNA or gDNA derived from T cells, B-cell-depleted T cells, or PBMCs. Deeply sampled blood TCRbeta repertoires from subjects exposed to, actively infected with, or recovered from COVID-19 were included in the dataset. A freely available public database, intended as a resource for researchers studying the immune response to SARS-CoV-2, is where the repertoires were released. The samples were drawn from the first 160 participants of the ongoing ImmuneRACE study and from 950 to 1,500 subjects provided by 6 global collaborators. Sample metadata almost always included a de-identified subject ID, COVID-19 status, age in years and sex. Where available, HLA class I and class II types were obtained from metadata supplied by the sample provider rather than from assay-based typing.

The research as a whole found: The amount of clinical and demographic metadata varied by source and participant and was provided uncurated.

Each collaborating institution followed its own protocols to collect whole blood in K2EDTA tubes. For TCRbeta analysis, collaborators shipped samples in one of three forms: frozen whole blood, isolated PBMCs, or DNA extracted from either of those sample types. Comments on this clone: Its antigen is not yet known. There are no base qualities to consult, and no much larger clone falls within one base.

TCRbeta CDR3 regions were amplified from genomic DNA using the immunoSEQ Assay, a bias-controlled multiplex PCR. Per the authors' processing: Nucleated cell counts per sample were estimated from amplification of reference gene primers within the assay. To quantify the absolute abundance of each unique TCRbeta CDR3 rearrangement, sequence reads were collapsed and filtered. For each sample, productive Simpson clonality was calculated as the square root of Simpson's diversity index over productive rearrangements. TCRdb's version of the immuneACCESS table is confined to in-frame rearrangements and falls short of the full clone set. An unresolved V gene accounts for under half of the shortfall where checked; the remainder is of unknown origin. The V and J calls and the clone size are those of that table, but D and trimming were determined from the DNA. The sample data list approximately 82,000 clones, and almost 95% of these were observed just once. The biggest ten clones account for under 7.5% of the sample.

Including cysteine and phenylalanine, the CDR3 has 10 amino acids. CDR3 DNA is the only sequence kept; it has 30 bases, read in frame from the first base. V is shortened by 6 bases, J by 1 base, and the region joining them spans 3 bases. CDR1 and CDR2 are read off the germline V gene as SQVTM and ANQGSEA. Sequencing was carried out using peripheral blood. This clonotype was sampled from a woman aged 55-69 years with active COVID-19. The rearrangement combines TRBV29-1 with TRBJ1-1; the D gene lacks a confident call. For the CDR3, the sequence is CSVRNTEAFF. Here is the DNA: TGCAGCGTCCGGAACACTGAAGCTTTCTTT.